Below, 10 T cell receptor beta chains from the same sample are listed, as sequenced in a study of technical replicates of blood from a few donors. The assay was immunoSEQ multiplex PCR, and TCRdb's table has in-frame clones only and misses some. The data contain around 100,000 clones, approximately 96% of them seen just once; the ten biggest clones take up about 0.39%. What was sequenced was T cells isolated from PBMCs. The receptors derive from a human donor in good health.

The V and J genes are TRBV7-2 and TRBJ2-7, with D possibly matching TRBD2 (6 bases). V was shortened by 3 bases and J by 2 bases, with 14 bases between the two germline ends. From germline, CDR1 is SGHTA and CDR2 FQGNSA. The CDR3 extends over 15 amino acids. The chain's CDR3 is CASSFSTGATYEQYF. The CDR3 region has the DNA TGTGCCAGCAGCTTTTCAACGGGAGCCACCTACGAGCAGTACTTC.

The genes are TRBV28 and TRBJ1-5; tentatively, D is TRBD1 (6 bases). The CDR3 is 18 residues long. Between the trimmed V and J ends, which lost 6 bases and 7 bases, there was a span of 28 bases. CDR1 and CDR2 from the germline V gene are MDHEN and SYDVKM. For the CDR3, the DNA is TGTGCCAGCAGCCCTGCGGGGGGCTTGGAGCGGGTAATACAGCCCCAGCATTTT. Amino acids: CASSPAGGLERVIQPQHF. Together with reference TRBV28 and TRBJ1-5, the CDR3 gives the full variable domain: DVKVTQSSRYLVKRTGEKVFLECVQDMDHENMFWYRQDPGLGLRLIYFSYDVKMKEKGDIPEGYSVSREKKERFSLILESASTNQTSMYLCASSPAGGLERVIQPQHFGDGTRLSIL.

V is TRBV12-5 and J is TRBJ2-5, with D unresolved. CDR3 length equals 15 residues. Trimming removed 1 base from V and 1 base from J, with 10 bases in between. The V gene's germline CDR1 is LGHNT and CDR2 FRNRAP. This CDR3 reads CASGLGIEAQETQYF. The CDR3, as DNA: TGTGCTAGTGGTTTGGGAATAGAAGCCCAAGAGACCCAGTACTTC. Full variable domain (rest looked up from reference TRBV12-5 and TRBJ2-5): DARVTQTPRHKVTEMGQEVTMRCQPILGHNTVFWYRQTMMQGLELLAYFRNRAPLDDSGMPKDRFSAEMPDATLATLKIQPSEPRDSAVYFCASGLGIEAQETQYFGPGTRLLVL.

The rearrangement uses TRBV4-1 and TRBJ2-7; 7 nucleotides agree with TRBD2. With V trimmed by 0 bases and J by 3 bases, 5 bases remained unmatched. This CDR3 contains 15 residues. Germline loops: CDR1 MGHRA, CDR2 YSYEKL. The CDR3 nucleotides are TGCGCCAGCAGCCAAGAAATGACGGGAGGCTACGAGCAGTACTTC. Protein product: CASSQEMTGGYEQYF.

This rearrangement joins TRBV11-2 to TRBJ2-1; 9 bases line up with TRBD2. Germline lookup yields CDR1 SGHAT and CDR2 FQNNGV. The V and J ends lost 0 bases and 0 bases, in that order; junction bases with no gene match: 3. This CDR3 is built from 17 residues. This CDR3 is CASSLELAGASYNEQFF. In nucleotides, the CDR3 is TGTGCCAGCAGCTTAGAATTAGCGGGAGCCTCCTACAATGAGCAGTTCTTC.

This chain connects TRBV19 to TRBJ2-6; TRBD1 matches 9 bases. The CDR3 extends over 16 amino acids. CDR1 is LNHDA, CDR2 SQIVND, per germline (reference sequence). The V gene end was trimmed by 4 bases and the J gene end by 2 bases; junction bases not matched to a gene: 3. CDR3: CASSRDRETGANVLTF. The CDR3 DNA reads TGTGCCAGTAGTAGGGACAGGGAGACTGGGGCCAACGTCCTGACTTTC. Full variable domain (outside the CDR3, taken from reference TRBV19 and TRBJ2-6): DGGITQSPKYLFRKEGQNVTLSCEQNLNHDAMYWYRQDPGQGLRLIYYSQIVNDFQKGDIAEGYSVSREKKESFPLTVTSAQKNPTAFYLCASSRDRETGANVLTFGAGSRLTVL.

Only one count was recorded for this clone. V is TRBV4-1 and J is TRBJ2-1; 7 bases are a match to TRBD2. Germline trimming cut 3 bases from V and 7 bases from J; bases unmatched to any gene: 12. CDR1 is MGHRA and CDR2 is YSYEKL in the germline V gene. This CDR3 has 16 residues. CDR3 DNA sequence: TGCGCCAGCAGCCACCCCCCCGAGGGAGGGAGGAATGAGCAGTTCTTC. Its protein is CASSHPPEGGRNEQFF.

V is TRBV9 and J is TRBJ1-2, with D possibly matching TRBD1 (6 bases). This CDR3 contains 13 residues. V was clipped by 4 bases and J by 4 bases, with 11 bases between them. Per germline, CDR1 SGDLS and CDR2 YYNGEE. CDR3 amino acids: CASSLTGTYGYTF. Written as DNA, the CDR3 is TGTGCCAGCAGCTTGACAGGCACCTATGGCTACACCTTC.

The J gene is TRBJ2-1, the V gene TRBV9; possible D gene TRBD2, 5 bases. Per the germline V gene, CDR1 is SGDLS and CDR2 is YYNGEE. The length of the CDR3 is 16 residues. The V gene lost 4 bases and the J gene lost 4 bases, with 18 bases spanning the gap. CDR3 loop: CASSSFSGTFYNEQFF. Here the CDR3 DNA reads TGTGCCAGCAGCAGCTTCAGCGGCACCTTTTACAATGAGCAGTTCTTC. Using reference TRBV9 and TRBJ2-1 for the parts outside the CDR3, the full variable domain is DSGVTQTPKHLITATGQRVTLRCSPRSGDLSVYWYQQSLDQGLQFLIQYYNGEERAKGNILERFSAQQFPDLHSELNLSSLELGDSALYFCASSSFSGTFYNEQFFGPGTRLTVL.

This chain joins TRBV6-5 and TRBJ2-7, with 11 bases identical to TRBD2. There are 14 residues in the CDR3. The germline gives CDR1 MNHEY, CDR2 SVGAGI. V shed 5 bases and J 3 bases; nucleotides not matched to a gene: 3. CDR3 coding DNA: TGTGCCAGCAGTGCCGGGACTAGCGGCTACGAGCAGTACTTC. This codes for CASSAGTSGYEQYF.